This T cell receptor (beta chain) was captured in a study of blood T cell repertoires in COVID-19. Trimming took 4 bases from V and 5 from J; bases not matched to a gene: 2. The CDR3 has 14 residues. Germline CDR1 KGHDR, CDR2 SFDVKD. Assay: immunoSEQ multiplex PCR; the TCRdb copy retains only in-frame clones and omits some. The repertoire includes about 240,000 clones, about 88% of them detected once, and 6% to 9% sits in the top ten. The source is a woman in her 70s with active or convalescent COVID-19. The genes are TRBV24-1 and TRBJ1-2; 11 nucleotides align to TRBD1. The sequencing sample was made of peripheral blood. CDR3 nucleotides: TGTGCCACCAGTGACTGGGACAGGGGGTATGGCTACACCTTC. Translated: CATSDWDRGYGYTF.